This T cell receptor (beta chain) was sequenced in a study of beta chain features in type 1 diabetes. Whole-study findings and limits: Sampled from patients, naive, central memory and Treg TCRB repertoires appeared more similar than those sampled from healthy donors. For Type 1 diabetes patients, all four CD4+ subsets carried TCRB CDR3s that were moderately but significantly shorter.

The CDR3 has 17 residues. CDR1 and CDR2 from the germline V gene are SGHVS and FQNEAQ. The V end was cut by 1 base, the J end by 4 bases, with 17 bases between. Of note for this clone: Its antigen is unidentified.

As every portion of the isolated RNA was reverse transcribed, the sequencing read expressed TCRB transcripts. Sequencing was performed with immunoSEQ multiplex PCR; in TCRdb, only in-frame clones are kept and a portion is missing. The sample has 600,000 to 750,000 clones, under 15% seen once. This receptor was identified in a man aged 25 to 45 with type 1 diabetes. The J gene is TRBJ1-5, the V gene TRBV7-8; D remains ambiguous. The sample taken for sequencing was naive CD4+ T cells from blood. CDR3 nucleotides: TGTGCCAGCAGCTTAGTACTAGATTTAGGAAGTAATCAGCCCCAGCATTTT. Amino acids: CASSLVLDLGSNQPQHF.